This TCR beta chain was recorded in a study of control samples from healthy donors and cancer patients (dated by TCRdb to about 2020). Libraries were constructed by the immunoSEQ multiplex PCR assay. TCRdb re-hosts the immuneACCESS table, in-frame sequences only. Its copies lack some clones; in the studies checked, an unresolved V gene accounts for under half of them, and the cause for the rest is not known. For this sample the table gives about 110,000 clones, of which approximately 90% were detected only once. The ten top clones hold 6% to 8.5% of the sample. A note on this clone: This receptor's antigen is unknown. No much larger clone exists at a distance of one base, and base qualities are not known. The identical CDR3 is also encoded by other nucleotide sequences in the sample.

The CDR3, cysteine through phenylalanine, is 14 amino acids long. The read is trimmed to its CDR3 DNA, 42 bases read in frame from base 1. V is shortened by 3 bases, J by 0 bases, and the region joining them spans 6 bases. The germline V gene gives CDR1 as MDHEN and CDR2 as SYDVKM. This sequence uses TRBV28 and TRBJ1-5, with an unclear D gene assignment. This TCR derives from a woman between 18 and 29 years old in good health. The sequenced sample consisted of blood. CDR3 region: CASSFGGSNQPQHF. The DNA sequence is TGTGCCAGCAGTTTCGGCGGTAGCAATCAGCCCCAGCATTTT.